The subject of this entry is one T cell receptor (beta chain). As yet, its antigen is unknown. The sample belongs to a study of vaccination and CD4 T cells after COVID-19. Across the whole study: In the convalescent cohort, there were six males and four females, two of them Hispanic. The study, taken as a whole, reports: Researchers report that a median approximately 87% of reactive clones in convalescent patients surfaced only post-vaccination.

An Oncomine TCR Beta short-read assay was used to sequence the DNA from cultured CD4+ T cells. TCRdb reanalysed the PCR reads using MiXCR and keeps one entry per CDR3 protein. Altogether approximately 18,000 distinct CDR3 sequences are present, 35% to 55% being singletons, with the ten largest covering 3%. Germline V gene sequence: CDR1 LNHDA, CDR2 SQIVND (reference sequence). J lost 2 bases, V lost 7 bases, and 10 bases had no gene match. This CDR3 has 15 residues. The treatment was: roughly 11-day PBMC culture with coronavirus spike peptide pools or control peptides (ViraFEST assay). TCRs were sequenced by ViraFEST after antigen-specific T cells had been expanded with peptide pools. Cultures of PBMCs, two million per well, were set up with 9 to 10 IU/ml IL-2 and roughly 10 ug/ml peptide pools.

The clonotype originates from a human donor who had recovered from COVID-19. The sequenced sample was CD4+ T cells from blood, cultured in vitro, obtained after SARS-CoV-2 vaccination. The gene calls are TRBV19 and TRBJ1-2; 7 positions agree with TRBD1. CDR3 protein: CASILSAGQNYGYTF. CDR3 DNA sequence: TGTGCCAGTATCCTAAGTGCGGGACAGAACTATGGCTACACCTTC.